These 25 T cell receptor beta chains came from one sample sequenced in a study of metastatic and nonmetastatic thyroid tumors (dated by TCRdb to 2020 to 2022). The method was PCR. Sequencing instrument: Illumina HiSeq 4000. The public reads were quality trimmed at Q25 with fastp and then assembled into clones with MiXCR by TCRdb, keeping productive beta chains. The sample has tens of thousands of clones on record, approximately 24% of them singletons. The ten largest clonotypes hold 14% of the sample. Before undergoing thyroid surgery, none of the patients had been given any kind of treatment. The sample was tumor tissue. These receptors all stem from a female donor with papillary thyroid cancer or a benign thyroid nodule (not recorded which). Some clones in this sample may be carry-over from other donors' samples.

As regards this clone: This clone may be a read error of a much larger clone one base away. V and J are TRBV5-6 and TRBJ1-2; the D gene is possibly TRBD1 (5 bases). CDR1 and CDR2 (germline): SGHDT, YYEEEE. V lost 3 bases and J lost 3, with 12 bases in between. The CDR3 contains 14 residues. CDR3 sequence reads: CASSSRVRDYGYTF. Here the CDR3 DNA reads TGTGCCAGCAGCTCCAGGGTGCGCGACTATGGCTACACCTTC.

This clone was seen only a few times. This chain joins TRBV6-1 and TRBJ2-3; the match to TRBD2 covers 7 bases. The J segment lost 3 bases and the V segment lost 4 bases, leaving 13 bases of the junction unmatched. Germline lookup yields CDR1 MNHNS and CDR2 SASEGT. The CDR3 is made up of 17 amino acids. This chain's CDR3 is CASSGGLVGGPTDTQYF. CDR3 sequence (DNA): TGTGCCAGCAGTGGAGGATTAGTGGGAGGGCCTACAGATACGCAGTATTTT.

This clone was seen a handful of times. V gene TRBV6-1 combines with J gene TRBJ1-5; 7 bases agree with TRBD1. V dropped 5 bases and J dropped 0; count of bases not matched to a gene: 10. Per the germline V gene, CDR1 is MNHNS and CDR2 is SASEGT. The CDR3 contains 17 residues. The CDR3 loop reads CASSPNTGAYSNQPQHF. The CDR3 DNA sequence: TGTGCCAGCAGTCCAAATACAGGGGCCTATAGCAATCAGCCCCAGCATTTT.

The genes are TRBV6-5 and TRBJ1-3, with 8 nucleotides matching TRBD1. With V trimmed by 4 bases and J by 2 bases, 1 base remained unmatched. From germline, CDR1 is MNHEY and CDR2 SVGAGI. This CDR3 comprises 14 residues. The CDR3 DNA sequence: TGTGCCAGCAGTTCGGACAGGGCTGGAAACACCATATATTTT. This encodes CASSSDRAGNTIYF.

By share of the sample, this clone is medium-sized. V is TRBV6-5 and J is TRBJ2-7; tentatively, D is TRBD1 (5 bases). The CDR3 spans 14 residues. Germline-derived CDR1 and CDR2 are MNHEY and SVGAGI. Trimming took off 0 bases at V and 6 bases at J, with 12 bases between the two ends. CDR3 amino acids: CASSYSIQGTEQYF. The CDR3, as DNA: TGTGCCAGCAGTTACTCGATTCAGGGTACCGAGCAGTACTTC.

Many counts were recorded for this clone. V gene TRBV29-1 combines with J gene TRBJ1-1, with 7 bases fitting TRBD1. V lost 6 bases, J lost 4 bases, and 8 bases stayed unmatched. Germline CDR1 and CDR2: SQVTM and ANQGSEA. The CDR3 is 13 amino acids. The chain's CDR3 is CSVNRGAGTEAFF. In DNA, the CDR3 is TGCAGCGTCAACAGGGGAGCGGGCACTGAAGCTTTCTTT.

The sample holds one count of this clone. The gene calls are TRBV18 and TRBJ2-5, with 10 bases that match TRBD2. CDR3 length equals 17 residues. Looked up from germline, CDR1 is KGHSH and CDR2 is LQKENI. V lost 3 bases and J lost 2; bases outside the gene matches: 9. CDR3 amino acids: CASSPYPTSGFQETQYF. The CDR3 nucleotides read TGTGCCAGCTCACCTTACCCGACTAGCGGGTTTCAAGAGACCCAGTACTTC.

This clone turned up a few times. V and J are TRBV10-1 and TRBJ2-7; maybe TRBD2 (5 bases). The CDR3 spans 14 residues. Germline CDR1 WNHNN, CDR2 SYGVQD (reference sequence). Trimming left V 3 bases short and J 7 bases short, with 16 bases between. CDR3 nucleotides: TGCGCCAGCAGTGATGGGCCAGCGGTTGGGGAGCAGTACTTC. As protein: CASSDGPAVGEQYF.

The rearrangement links TRBV13 to TRBJ2-7; TRBD1 is a possible D gene (5 bases). This CDR3 comprises 15 residues. Trimming took 6 bases from V and 3 from J, leaving 18 bases between them. Germline lookup yields CDR1 PRHDT and CDR2 FYEKMQ (reference sequence). The CDR3 DNA sequence: TGTGCCAGCAGGCTTCAGGGCCCTAAGGACTACGAGCAGTACTTC. Translated, it gives CASRLQGPKDYEQYF.

The rearrangement joins TRBV5-1 to TRBJ2-1; 9 bases fit TRBD1. The V segment lost 4 bases and the J segment 6 bases; nucleotides outside the gene matches: 14. The germline CDR1 and CDR2 sequences are SGHRS and YFSETQ. The CDR3 is 17 residues long. The CDR3 nucleotides are TGCGCCAGCAGCCCGGGGGGAGGGGACAGGGTTTTCAATGAGCAGTTCTTC. Its protein is CASSPGGGDRVFNEQFF. The full variable domain, completed using reference TRBV5-1 and TRBJ2-1, is KAGVTQTPRYLIKTRGQQVTLSCSPISGHRSVSWYQQTPGQGLQFLFEYFSETQRNKGNFPGRFSGRQFSNSRSEMNVSTLELGDSALYLCASSPGGGDRVFNEQFFGPGTRLTVL.

The chain uses TRBV5-1 and TRBJ2-7, with 8 bases lining up with TRBD1. CDR3 length: 15 amino acids. The germline V gene has CDR1 SGHRS and CDR2 YFSETQ. With V trimmed by 6 bases and J by 2 bases, 10 bases remained unmatched. The CDR3 here is CASKETGDTTYEQYF. The CDR3 DNA sequence: TGCGCCAGCAAAGAGACAGGGGATACCACCTACGAGCAGTACTTC.

The chain employs TRBV18 and TRBJ2-3; the D call may be TRBD1 or TRBD2 (6 bases each). Germline V gene sequence: CDR1 KGHSH, CDR2 LQKENI. The germline V and J ends were trimmed by 4 bases and 0 bases, with 20 bases remaining between them. The CDR3 runs 18 residues. The CDR3 coding sequence is TGTGCCAGCTCACTACGGGGACGGGGGCTAACTAGCACAGATACGCAGTATTTT. Encoded protein: CASSLRGRGLTSTDTQYF.

V and J are TRBV10-1 and TRBJ2-2; D is unresolved. The germline V gene has CDR1 WNHNN and CDR2 SYGVQD (reference sequence). This CDR3 has 14 amino acids. V lost 4 bases and J 1 base, leaving 7 bases between the germline ends. CDR3 in amino acids: CASSAQRNTGELFF. CDR3 coding DNA: TGCGCCAGCAGTGCACAGCGGAACACCGGGGAGCTGTTTTTT.

V and J are TRBV20-1 and TRBJ1-1, with 8 bases matching TRBD1. V was clipped by 7 bases and J by 4 bases; unmatched bases: 8. The CDR3 is 13 residues long. Germline CDR1 and CDR2: DFQATT and SNEGSKA (reference sequence). Here the CDR3 DNA reads TGCAGTGTCTCAAGACAGGGGTTCACTGAAGCTTTCTTT. Protein: CSVSRQGFTEAFF.

This clone has a handful of counts. The chain is built from TRBV12-3 or TRBV12-4 and TRBJ2-3; 7 nucleotides line up with TRBD1. The CDR3 is made up of 14 amino acids. J was trimmed by 7 bases and V by 5 bases; bases with no gene match: 9. The CDR3 DNA is TGTGCCAGCAGTCAATACAGGGGCATGAATACGCAGTATTTT. Protein: CASSQYRGMNTQYF.

This clone occurred a few times. J is TRBJ2-7 and V is TRBV20-1; 9 bases are a match to TRBD2. After removal of 3 bases from V and 6 bases from J, the junction contained 6 bases not matched to a gene. CDR1 and CDR2 from the germline V gene are DFQATT and SNEGSKA (reference sequence). The CDR3 has 13 residues. The CDR3 spells CSASPSGIIEQYF. DNA of the CDR3: TGCAGTGCTAGCCCTAGCGGGATAATCGAGCAGTACTTC.

The table lists this clone with a few counts. The chain's CDR3 is CASSLGGHNQPQHF. CDR3 bases: TGTGCCAGCAGTCTGGGAGGGCACAATCAGCCCCAGCATTTT. The gene calls are TRBV12-3 or TRBV12-4 and TRBJ1-5; D is undetermined. The CDR3 sequence is 14 residues long. V gave up 5 bases and J gave up 3 bases, with 11 bases separating them.

This chain links TRBV6-1 with TRBJ1-5; TRBD1 might be the D (5 bases). The ends were cut back, 9 bases at V and 6 bases at J, with 18 bases in the middle. CDR1 is MNHNS, CDR2 SASEGT, per germline. The CDR3 runs to 14 residues. The DNA of the CDR3 is TGTGCCAGTACTTCGTGGGGCGCTGGTCAGCCCCAGCATTTT. Translating it yields CASTSWGAGQPQHF.

J is TRBJ2-3 and V is TRBV20-1, with 8 bases that match TRBD2. Losses at the gene ends were 7 bases for V and 9 bases for J; bases not matched to a gene: 18. This CDR3 has 15 amino acids. Germline CDR1 DFQATT, CDR2 SNEGSKA (reference sequence). The CDR3 DNA follows: TGCAGTGTGGCGGGGGGCTCCCACGAGGGGTTAACGCAGTATTTT. Protein product: CSVAGGSHEGLTQYF.

This clone showed up many times. V usage is TRBV5-1 and J usage is TRBJ2-3; perhaps TRBD1 as D (5 bases). V was clipped by 6 bases and J by 2 bases, with 10 bases between them. Germline V gives CDR1 SGHRS, CDR2 YFSETQ. This CDR3 is 13 amino acids long. Here the CDR3 reads CASNSGSTDTQYF. As DNA, the CDR3 is TGCGCCAGCAACTCAGGGTCCACAGATACGCAGTATTTT.

This clone was seen repeatedly, ten times or more. The chain couples TRBV3-1 to TRBJ2-1, with D possibly being TRBD2 (6 bases). The ends were cut back, 3 bases at V and 8 bases at J, with 23 bases in the middle. In germline, CDR1 is LGHDT, CDR2 YNNKEL (reference sequence). The CDR3 runs to 17 residues. The CDR3 bases are TGTGCCAGCAGCCATCATCGGGGGACGGAGAATAGAGATGAGCAGTTCTTC. It translates to CASSHHRGTENRDEQFF.

The rearrangement links TRBV12-3 or TRBV12-4 to TRBJ2-1; D may be TRBD2 (5 bases). The CDR3 loop spans 16 amino acids. Trimming removed 3 bases at V and 4 bases at J, with 16 bases between. CDR3 residues: CASSFRSGGLYNEQFF. The DNA for the CDR3 is TGTGCCAGCAGTTTTAGGAGTGGCGGGTTATACAATGAGCAGTTCTTC.

This clone was seen a few times. The rearrangement joins TRBV6-4 to TRBJ2-2; 10 positions agree with TRBD2. This CDR3 is built from 15 residues. V dropped 2 bases and J dropped 6; count of bases not matched to a gene: 3. Germline CDR1 and CDR2: MRHNA and SNTAGT. DNA for the CDR3: TGTGCCAGCAGTGACGGAGCGGGAGGGCCCGGGGAGCTGTTTTTT. Translation gives CASSDGAGGPGELFF.

This chain connects TRBV24-1 to TRBJ2-7; 9 positions match TRBD1. The germline gives CDR1 KGHDR, CDR2 SFDVKD. The CDR3 contains 18 residues. The ends lost 5 bases at V and 5 bases at J; junction bases unmatched: 18. The CDR3 region has the DNA TGTGCCACCAGTGCGACCCCTACTACCGGGACAGGGATTCACGAGCAGTACTTC. This gives the protein CATSATPTTGTGIHEQYF.

This clone was seen at least ten times. This chain uses TRBV5-1 with TRBJ2-1; D is unclear. CDR3 length equals 12 residues. V was cut by 4 bases and J by 13 bases, with 15 bases left in between. CDR1 is SGHRS, CDR2 YFSETQ, per germline. CDR3 bases: TGCGCCAGCAGCACACCCCCCGGGTTCCAGTTCTTC. Translated: CASSTPPGFQFF.